This T cell receptor beta chain derives from a study of cytomegalovirus exposure and HLA in healthy donors. About the research overall: From about 170 million T cells, an earlier analysis saw approximately 110 million unique TCR beta sequences.

The V end was cut by 4 bases, the J end by 7 bases, with 16 bases between. Germline loops: CDR1 SQVTM, CDR2 ANQGSEA. This CDR3 comprises 13 residues. PCR was performed using 60 Vbeta and 13 Jbeta primers. Assay: immunoSEQ multiplex PCR; the TCRdb copy retains only in-frame clones and omits some. The sample contains about 160,000 clones, roughly 78% of which appear only once. This clone appeared a few times. Its specificity is unknown. Notes on the study in general: There were 150 or so TCR beta chains listed as cytomegalovirus-associated.

This sequence was found in a middle-aged man in good health and CMV-seronegative. This sequence joins TRBV29-1 and TRBJ2-5; TRBD1 might be the D (6 bases). The source material was PBMCs. CDR3 sequence: CSVVGQGYVTQYF. In DNA, the CDR3 is TGCAGCGTTGTGGGTCAGGGGTATGTGACCCAGTACTTC. Together with reference TRBV29-1 and TRBJ2-5, the CDR3 gives the full variable domain: SAVISQKPSRDICQRGTSLTIQCQVDSQVTMMFWYRQQPGQSLTLIATANQGSEATYESGFVIDKFPISRPNLTFSTLTVSNMSPEDSSIYLCSVVGQGYVTQYFGPGTRLLVL.